A selection of T cell receptor beta chains follows, all from one sample in a study of T cell repertoires in cytomegalovirus infection. One entry per CDR3 protein results from TCRdb running MiXCR on the reads. The sample yields fewer than 300,000 distinct CDR3 sequences, more than 20% seen once. Sample: PBMCs. Source of these receptors: a human donor in good health (CMV status not recorded). Some clones in this sample may be carry-over from other donors' samples. The CDR3 runs from the conserved cysteine through the conserved F or W. A D gene is named only where the DNA matches it firmly. Rows may omit the clone size; those that give it use once, few, many or a size class.

V gene	J gene	clone size	D gene	CDR3 DNA	CDR3 protein
TRBV28	TRBJ2-2	NA	TRBD1	TGTGCCAGCAGGTCCGGGACAGGGTCGATTACCGGGGAGCTGTTTTTT	CASRSGTGSITGELFF
TRBV10-3	TRBJ2-1	NA	TRBD1	TGTGCCATCGGTCGGGACAGGGGGAATGAGCAGTTCTTC	CAIGRDRGNEQFF
TRBV7-2	TRBJ2-2	many	NA	TGTGCCAGCAGTCTGGGCAGTTGGAACACCGGGGAGCTGTTTTTT	CASSLGSWNTGELFF
TRBV12-3/TRBV12-4	TRBJ1-1	NA	TRBD1	TGTGCCAGCAGTTCTAGACAGGGAGCCCCCACTGAAGCTTTCTTT	CASSSRQGAPTEAFF
TRBV3-1	TRBJ1-6	NA	NA	TGTGCCAGCAGCCCAGGGGTCGCCTATAATTCACCCCTCCACTTT	CASSPGVAYNSPLHF
TRBV7-9	TRBJ2-2	NA	TRBD2	TGTGCCAGCAGCCCAAGACTAGCGGGGGGCATGAACACCGGGGAGCTGTTTTTT	CASSPRLAGGMNTGELFF
TRBV12-3/TRBV12-4	TRBJ1-2	NA	NA	TGTGCCAGCAGTTTAGTAACGGGGAGGGGAGGCTACACCTTC	CASSLVTGRGGYTF
TRBV7-2	TRBJ1-2	many	NA	TGTGCCAGCAGCTTCACGGACAACTATGGCTACACCTTC	CASSFTDNYGYTF
TRBV7-2	TRBJ2-7	many	NA	TGTGCCAGCAACCCAGACATCGGAATGTACGAGCAGTACTTC	CASNPDIGMYEQYF
TRBV2	TRBJ2-1	NA	NA	TGTGCCAGCAGGGACTATACCTACAATGAGCAGTTCTTC	CASRDYTYNEQFF
TRBV7-1	TRBJ2-6	NA	TRBD1	TGTGCCAGCAGCCTCCGGGACAGGGGACCCTCTGGGGCCAACGTCCTGACTTTC	CASSLRDRGPSGANVLTF
TRBV28	TRBJ2-7	NA	TRBD2	TGTGCCAGCACTCCAGCGGGAACCTCCTACGAGCAGTACTTC	CASTPAGTSYEQYF
TRBV7-2	TRBJ2-1	NA	TRBD2	TGTGCCTCACGTACGGGGACTAGCGTTTACAATGAGCAGTTCTTC	CASRTGTSVYNEQFF
TRBV5-1	TRBJ1-6	NA	NA	TGCGCCAGCATGGCGGAGCCTTATTCACCCCTCCACTTT	CASMAEPYSPLHF
TRBV29-1	TRBJ1-4	NA	NA	TGCAGCGTTGCTGGGAGTGCAACTAATGAAAAACTGTTTTTT	CSVAGSATNEKLFF
TRBV6-5	TRBJ2-3	many	NA	TGTGCCAGCAGCCCCGGGCTAGCAACAGATACGCAGTATTTT	CASSPGLATDTQYF
TRBV29-1	TRBJ1-5	few	NA	TGCAGCGTTTGGGACGGAGATCAGCCCCAGCATTTT	CSVWDGDQPQHF
TRBV11-2	TRBJ2-2	NA	NA	TGTACCAGCAGCCCCGGGACTTACGGGGAGCTGTTTTTT	CTSSPGTYGELFF
TRBV20-1	TRBJ2-5	NA	NA	TGCAGTGCCAGAGGGGGGCTAGGAGAGACCCAGTACTTC	CSARGGLGETQYF